The source of this T cell receptor beta chain is a study of regulatory T cells in long-lasting Graves disease. This clonotype was picked up many times. Described time point: newly diagnosed GD, antithyroid drugs for less than 3 months. Researchers made the TCR library from RNA that was extracted from PBMCs. V gave up 5 bases and J gave up 10 bases, with 20 bases separating them. CDR3 length: 14 residues. Library construction for TCR beta used iRepertoire HTBI primers and Arm-PCR of CDR3 regions. TCRdb re-analysed the multiplex PCR reads in MiXCR, keeping a single row per CDR3 protein. The sample consists of hundreds of thousands of distinct CDR3 sequences, 15% to 20% of them appearing once. The data were also submitted as part of a second study, on T cells in Graves' hyperthyroidism and ophthalmopathy.

The TCR sequence derives from a woman aged 25 to 45 with Graves disease. V gene TRBV12-3 or TRBV12-4 combines with J gene TRBJ1-2, with D possibly TRBD1 on 6 matching bases. Sequenced material: peripheral blood mononuclear cells (PBMCs), taken at new diagnosis, from a patient treated with antithyroid drugs. The CDR3 loop reads CASSHRTAPENYTF. In DNA, the CDR3 is TGTGCCAGCAGTCATCGGACAGCCCCCGAAAACTACACCTTC.